This is a list of T cell receptor beta chains from one sample in a study of blood T cell repertoires in COVID-19. The data were produced by immunoSEQ multiplex PCR, yet TCRdb's version contains in-frame clones alone and is incomplete. The sample lists over 100,000 clones, approximately 85% occurring once. The sequenced material came from peripheral blood. The source is a man in his 70s with acute or convalescent COVID-19. Each CDR3 is given with its conserved first and last residue. D genes are given only for firm matches. Some rows mark clone size as missing; the rest say once, few, many or name a class of expanded clone.

cdr3_length	d_call	j_call	v_call	clone_size	cdr3_nt	cdr3_aa
16	TRBD2	TRBJ2-4	TRBV4-2	NA	TGTGCCAGCAGCCCGTCGGGGGGGGGAGCCAAAAACATTCAGTACTTC	CASSPSGGGAKNIQYF
16	TRBD2	TRBJ2-1	TRBV13	once	TGTGCCAGCAGCTTCCCTAGCGGGAGGGGGGGTAGAGAGCAGTTCTTC	CASSFPSGRGGREQFF
15	NA	TRBJ1-5	TRBV15	NA	TGTGCCGCCAGCAGAGATCCCGGCCCGGGGCAGCCCCAGCATTTT	CAASRDPGPGQPQHF
16	TRBD2	TRBJ2-1	TRBV15	NA	TGTGCCACCAGCAGATCCTTGGCGGGAGGGACTAATGAGCAGTTCTTC	CATSRSLAGGTNEQFF
16	TRBD1	TRBJ2-3	TRBV15	NA	TGTGCCACCAGCAGAGAACAGGGGTGGAACACAGATACGCAGTATTTT	CATSREQGWNTDTQYF
13	NA	TRBJ2-2	TRBV6-5	NA	TGTGCCAGCAGTCTAGGGGACACCGGGGAGCTGTTTTTT	CASSLGDTGELFF
13	NA	TRBJ2-7	TRBV27	NA	TGTGCCAGCAGTTTATGGGGAGGCTACGAGCAGTACTTC	CASSLWGGYEQYF
15	TRBD2	TRBJ2-7	TRBV5-4	NA	TGTGCCAGCAGCTTGGGGGGACTAGCGGGGTACGAGCAGTACTTC	CASSLGGLAGYEQYF
15	TRBD2	TRBJ2-7	TRBV7-6	NA	TGTGCCAGCAGCTTAGTTGGCGGGGGGGCGCAGGAGCAGTACTTC	CASSLVGGGAQEQYF
15	TRBD1	TRBJ2-3	TRBV7-9	NA	TGTGCCAGCAGCTTACCAGGACAGGGCACAGATACGCAGTATTTT	CASSLPGQGTDTQYF
13	NA	TRBJ2-7	TRBV5-6	once	TGTGCCAGCAGCCGACAGACCCTCTACGAGCAGTACTTC	CASSRQTLYEQYF
15	TRBD2	TRBJ2-7	TRBV5-6	NA	TGTGCCAGCAGCTTTTTAAGGGGAGGGGCCTACGAGCAGTACTTC	CASSFLRGGAYEQYF
15	NA	TRBJ1-1	TRBV5-1	NA	TGCGCCAGCAGCCCGGGCGGACGGGGGAACACTGAAGCTTTCTTT	CASSPGGRGNTEAFF
15	TRBD1	TRBJ1-5	TRBV4-1	NA	TGCGCCAGCAGCCAAGAAGGACAGGGAAGGCAGCCCCAGCATTTT	CASSQEGQGRQPQHF
15	NA	TRBJ2-5	TRBV6-5	NA	TGTGCCAGCTCGCGCGGTGGAAATGTTCAAGAGACCCAGTACTTC	CASSRGGNVQETQYF
13	NA	TRBJ2-3	TRBV18	NA	TGTGCCAGCTCACCATTAAGCACAGATACGCAGTATTTT	CASSPLSTDTQYF
17	TRBD2	TRBJ2-3	TRBV5-4	once	TGTGCCAGCAGCTTGGGGGCTAGCGGGAGTGGCACAGATACGCAGTATTTT	CASSLGASGSGTDTQYF
14	NA	TRBJ1-6	TRBV6-5	NA	TGTGCCAGCATGGTGGGGAGTTATAATTCACCCCTCCACTTT	CASMVGSYNSPLHF
14	TRBD1	TRBJ1-5	TRBV19	NA	TGTGCCAGTAGTGAGACAGGGCGGAATCAGCCCCAGCATTTT	CASSETGRNQPQHF
14	NA	TRBJ1-1	TRBV12-5	NA	TGTGCTAGTGGTTTTGGGGGGTCGAACACTGAAGCTTTCTTT	CASGFGGSNTEAFF
17	NA	TRBJ1-1	TRBV28	NA	TGTGCCAGCAGTTTACGATTGAGACAGCCATCGAACACTGAAGCTTTCTTT	CASSLRLRQPSNTEAFF
15	NA	TRBJ1-1	TRBV5-4	NA	TGTGCCAGCAGCTTGGAGGGGGATCGGAACACTGAAGCTTTCTTT	CASSLEGDRNTEAFF
18	TRBD2	TRBJ2-3	TRBV9	NA	TGTGCCAGCAGCGTCGAGGGGACTAGCGGGGGGGCCGCGGATACGCAGTATTTT	CASSVEGTSGGAADTQYF
15	NA	TRBJ1-1	TRBV9	NA	TGTGCCAGCAGCGCAGCCCCCGCTCTCGAGGCTGAAGCTTTCTTT	CASSAAPALEAEAFF
11	NA	TRBJ2-7	TRBV5-1	many	TGCGCCAGCAGGACAGCCTACGAGCAGTACTTC	CASRTAYEQYF
11	NA	TRBJ1-1	TRBV24-1	NA	TGTGCCACCAGTGAGCCGCAGGCAGCTTTCTTT	CATSEPQAAFF
15	NA	TRBJ2-1	TRBV7-9	few	TGTGCCAGCAGCCCGAGTAGCATTCGGGGTGGTGAGCAGTTCTTC	CASSPSSIRGGEQFF
15	NA	TRBJ2-1	TRBV28	NA	TGTGCCAGCAGTTTAGCCCGAGGGGGGGGCGTTGAGCAGTTCTTC	CASSLARGGGVEQFF
16	NA	TRBJ1-6	TRBV27	once	TGTGCCAGCAGTACCTTCGAGAGGCCCAGGGATTCACCCCTCCACTTT	CASSTFERPRDSPLHF
20	TRBD1	TRBJ2-3	TRBV5-1	NA	TGCGCCAGCAGCCGTAGAATACCCGGGGACAGGGGGCGGGTGTCAGATACGCAGTATTTT	CASSRRIPGDRGRVSDTQYF
15	TRBD1	TRBJ1-6	TRBV6-5	NA	TGTGCCAGCAGGGGACAGGGAATCTATAATTCACCCCTCCACTTT	CASRGQGIYNSPLHF
15	TRBD1	TRBJ1-5	TRBV6-6	NA	TGTGCCAGCAGTTTCTTCGGGACAGGGGTCCAGCCCCAGCATTTT	CASSFFGTGVQPQHF
13	TRBD1	TRBJ1-2	TRBV5-1	NA	TGCGCCAGCAGCTTGACAGGGGACTATGGCTACACCTTC	CASSLTGDYGYTF
13	TRBD1	TRBJ2-2	TRBV7-3	once	TGTGCCAGCAGGCAGGGGGCGCCGGGGGAGCTGTTTTTT	CASRQGAPGELFF
14	TRBD1	TRBJ1-3	TRBV7-8	few	TGTGCCAGCAGCTCTGGACAGGCTGGAAACACCATATATTTT	CASSSGQAGNTIYF
15	TRBD2	TRBJ2-7	TRBV6-5	NA	TGTGCCAGCGTAAGGGGGACTAGCGAGACCTACGAGCAGTACTTC	CASVRGTSETYEQYF
14	TRBD2	TRBJ2-1	TRBV29-1	NA	TGCAGCGTTAGGGCGGGGGGGGTTTGGAATGAGCAGTTCTTC	CSVRAGGVWNEQFF
15	NA	TRBJ2-6	TRBV19	few	TGTGCCAGTTTAGGGGTGCTCTCTGGGGCCAACGTCCTGACTTTC	CASLGVLSGANVLTF
16	TRBD1	TRBJ1-2	TRBV28	NA	TGTGCCAGCAGGCCAGATGGACAGGGGGAGTTTTATGGCTACACCTTC	CASRPDGQGEFYGYTF
12	NA	TRBJ1-1	TRBV10-3	NA	TGTGCCATCAGGGCTGGGAACACTGAAGCTTTCTTT	CAIRAGNTEAFF
15	NA	TRBJ2-7	TRBV6-1	NA	TGTGCCAGCAGTGAAGTTACAGGAGCCCCTTACGAGCAGTACTTC	CASSEVTGAPYEQYF
14	NA	TRBJ1-5	TRBV5-4	once	TGTGCCAGCAGCTTGCGGGGAGGCAATCAGCCCCAGCATTTT	CASSLRGGNQPQHF
14	TRBD1	TRBJ1-2	TRBV9	few	TGTGCCAGCAGCAGGGGACAGGGTCTTGATGGCTACACCTTC	CASSRGQGLDGYTF
15	NA	TRBJ2-3	TRBV9	NA	TGTGCCAGCAGCGTAACGGCGGGATGGTTAGATACGCAGTATTTT	CASSVTAGWLDTQYF
15	TRBD1	TRBJ1-1	TRBV14	NA	TGTGCCAGCAGCCCCAGGACAGGGTGGGACACTGAAGCTTTCTTT	CASSPRTGWDTEAFF